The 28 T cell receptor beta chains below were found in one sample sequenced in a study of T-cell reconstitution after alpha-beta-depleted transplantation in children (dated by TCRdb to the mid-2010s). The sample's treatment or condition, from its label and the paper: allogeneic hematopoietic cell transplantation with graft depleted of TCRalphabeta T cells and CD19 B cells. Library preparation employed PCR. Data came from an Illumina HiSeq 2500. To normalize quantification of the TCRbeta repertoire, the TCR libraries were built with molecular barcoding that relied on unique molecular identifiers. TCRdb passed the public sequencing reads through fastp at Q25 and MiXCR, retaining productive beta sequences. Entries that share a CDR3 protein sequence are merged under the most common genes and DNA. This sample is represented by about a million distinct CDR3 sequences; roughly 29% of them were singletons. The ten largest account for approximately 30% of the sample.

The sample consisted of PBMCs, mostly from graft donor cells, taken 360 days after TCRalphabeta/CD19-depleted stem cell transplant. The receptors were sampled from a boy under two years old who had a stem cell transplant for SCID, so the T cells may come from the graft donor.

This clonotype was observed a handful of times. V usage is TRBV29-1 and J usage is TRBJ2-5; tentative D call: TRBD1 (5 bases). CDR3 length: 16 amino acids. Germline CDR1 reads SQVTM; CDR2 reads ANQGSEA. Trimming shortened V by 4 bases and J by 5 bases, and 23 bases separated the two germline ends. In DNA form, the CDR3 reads TGCAGCGTTGTTAAGGGGATGGGGCCAAAGCCGGAGACCCAGTACTTC. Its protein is CSVVKGMGPKPETQYF.

CDR3 DNA sequence: TGTGCCAGCAACACCGCGATAGCGGGGGGAAGAGGTACGCAGTATTTT. Translation gives CASNTAIAGGRGTQYF. This chain links TRBV7-2 with TRBJ2-3; 10 positions match TRBD2. Trimming removed 7 bases from V and 8 bases from J; junction bases left unmatched: 15. The CDR3 runs 16 residues. Looked up from germline, CDR1 is SGHTA and CDR2 is FQGNSA.

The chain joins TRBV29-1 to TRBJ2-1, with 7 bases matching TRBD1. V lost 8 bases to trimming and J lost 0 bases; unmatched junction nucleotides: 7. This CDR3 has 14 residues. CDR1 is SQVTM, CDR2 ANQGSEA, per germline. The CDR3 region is CSTGDSSSYNEQFF. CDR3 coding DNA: TGCAGCACCGGGGACAGTAGCTCCTACAATGAGCAGTTCTTC.

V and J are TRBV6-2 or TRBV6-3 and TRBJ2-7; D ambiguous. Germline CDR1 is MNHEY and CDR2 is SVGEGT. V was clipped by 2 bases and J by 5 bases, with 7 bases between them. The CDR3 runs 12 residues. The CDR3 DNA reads TGTGCCAGCAGTTACGCCGCCAACGAGCAGTACTTC. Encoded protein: CASSYAANEQYF.

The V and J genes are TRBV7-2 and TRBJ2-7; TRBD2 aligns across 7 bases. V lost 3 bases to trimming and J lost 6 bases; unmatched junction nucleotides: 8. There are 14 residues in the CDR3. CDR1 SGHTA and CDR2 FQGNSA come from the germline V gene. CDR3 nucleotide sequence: TGTGCCAGCAGCTTTGGACTAGACTTAGGCGAGCAGTACTTC. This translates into CASSFGLDLGEQYF.

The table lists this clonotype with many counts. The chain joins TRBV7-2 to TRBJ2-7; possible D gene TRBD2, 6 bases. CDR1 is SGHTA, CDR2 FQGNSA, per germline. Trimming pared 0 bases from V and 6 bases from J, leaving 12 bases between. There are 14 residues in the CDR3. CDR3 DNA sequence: TGTGCCAGCAGCTTAGCAGGGAAGGGAGGCGAGCAGTACTTC. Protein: CASSLAGKGGEQYF.

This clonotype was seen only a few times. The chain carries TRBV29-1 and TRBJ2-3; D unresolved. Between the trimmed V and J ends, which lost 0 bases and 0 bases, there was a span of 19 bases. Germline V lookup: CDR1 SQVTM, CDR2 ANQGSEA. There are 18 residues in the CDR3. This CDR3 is CSVEDIGLLIFSTDTQYF. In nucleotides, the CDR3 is TGCAGCGTTGAAGATATAGGGCTCCTCATCTTTAGCACAGATACGCAGTATTTT.

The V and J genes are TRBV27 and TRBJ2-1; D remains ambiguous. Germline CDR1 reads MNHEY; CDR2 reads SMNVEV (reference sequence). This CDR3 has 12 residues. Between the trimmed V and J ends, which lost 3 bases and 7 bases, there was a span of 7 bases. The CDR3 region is CASSFIGNEQFF. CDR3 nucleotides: TGTGCCAGCAGTTTCATAGGGAATGAGCAGTTCTTC.

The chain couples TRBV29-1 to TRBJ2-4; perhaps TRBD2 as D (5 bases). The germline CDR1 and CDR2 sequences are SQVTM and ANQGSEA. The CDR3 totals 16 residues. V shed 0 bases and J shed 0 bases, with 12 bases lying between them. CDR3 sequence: CSVEDGSGLAKNIQYF. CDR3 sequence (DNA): TGCAGCGTTGAAGACGGCAGCGGCCTAGCCAAAAACATTCAGTACTTC.

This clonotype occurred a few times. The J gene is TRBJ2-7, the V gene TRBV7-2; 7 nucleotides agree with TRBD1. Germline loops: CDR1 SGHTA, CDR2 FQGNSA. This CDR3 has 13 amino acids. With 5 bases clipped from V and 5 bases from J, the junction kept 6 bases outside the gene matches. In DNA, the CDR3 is TGTGCCAGCAGCCTAACAGGGGTCAACGAGCAGTACTTC. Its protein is CASSLTGVNEQYF. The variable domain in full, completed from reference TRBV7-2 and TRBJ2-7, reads GAGVSQSPSNKVTEKGKDVELRCDPISGHTALYWYRQSLGQGLEFLIYFQGNSAPDKSGLPSDRFSAERTGGSVSTLTIQRTQQEDSAVYLCASSLTGVNEQYFGPGTRLTVT.

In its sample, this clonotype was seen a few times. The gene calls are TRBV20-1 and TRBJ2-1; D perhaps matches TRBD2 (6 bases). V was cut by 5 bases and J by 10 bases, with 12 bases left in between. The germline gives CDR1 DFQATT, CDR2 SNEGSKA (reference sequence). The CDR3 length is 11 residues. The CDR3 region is CSAPGDTEQFF. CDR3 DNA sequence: TGCAGTGCTCCGGGGGATACGGAGCAGTTCTTC.

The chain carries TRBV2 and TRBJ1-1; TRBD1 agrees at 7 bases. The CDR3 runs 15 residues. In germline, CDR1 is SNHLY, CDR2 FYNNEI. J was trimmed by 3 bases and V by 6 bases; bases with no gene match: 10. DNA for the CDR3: TGTGCCAGCAGGACAAAACAGGGGAGGGACACTGAAGCTTTCTTT. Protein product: CASRTKQGRDTEAFF.

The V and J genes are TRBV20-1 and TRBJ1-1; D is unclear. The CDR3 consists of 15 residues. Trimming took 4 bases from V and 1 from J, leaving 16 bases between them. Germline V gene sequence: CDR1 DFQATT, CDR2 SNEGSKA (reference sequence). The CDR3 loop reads CSAKGFGSTNTEAFF. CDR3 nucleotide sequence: TGCAGTGCTAAGGGCTTTGGGAGCACGAACACTGAAGCTTTCTTT.

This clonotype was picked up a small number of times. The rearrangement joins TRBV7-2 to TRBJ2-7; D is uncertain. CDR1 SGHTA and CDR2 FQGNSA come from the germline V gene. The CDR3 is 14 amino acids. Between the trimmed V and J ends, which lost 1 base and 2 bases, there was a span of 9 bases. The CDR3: CASSLDPVTYEQYF. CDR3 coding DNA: TGTGCCAGCAGCTTAGATCCAGTAACCTACGAGCAGTACTTC.

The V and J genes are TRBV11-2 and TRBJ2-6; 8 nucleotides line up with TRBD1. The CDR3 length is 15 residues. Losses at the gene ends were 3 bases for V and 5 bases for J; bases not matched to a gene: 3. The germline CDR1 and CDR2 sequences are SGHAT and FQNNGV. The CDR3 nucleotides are TGTGCCAGCAGCTTCCGGGACAGGAGGGCCAACGTCCTGACTTTC. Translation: CASSFRDRRANVLTF.

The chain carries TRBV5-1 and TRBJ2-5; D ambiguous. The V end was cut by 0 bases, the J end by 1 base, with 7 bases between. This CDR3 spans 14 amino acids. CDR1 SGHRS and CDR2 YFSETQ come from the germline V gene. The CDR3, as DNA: TGCGCCAGCAGCTTGGAGAGTCTCCAAGAGACCCAGTACTTC. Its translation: CASSLESLQETQYF.

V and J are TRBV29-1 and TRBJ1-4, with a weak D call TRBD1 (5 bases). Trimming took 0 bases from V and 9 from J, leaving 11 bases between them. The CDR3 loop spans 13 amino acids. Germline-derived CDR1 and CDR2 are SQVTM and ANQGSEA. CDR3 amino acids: CSVEDLGEKKLFF. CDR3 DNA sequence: TGCAGCGTTGAAGATCTGGGGGAAAAAAAACTGTTTTTT. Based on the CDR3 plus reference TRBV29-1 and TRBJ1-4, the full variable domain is SAVISQKPSRDICQRGTSLTIQCQVDSQVTMMFWYRQQPGQSLTLIATANQGSEATYESGFVIDKFPISRPNLTFSTLTVSNMSPEDSSIYLCSVEDLGEKKLFFGSGTQLSVL.

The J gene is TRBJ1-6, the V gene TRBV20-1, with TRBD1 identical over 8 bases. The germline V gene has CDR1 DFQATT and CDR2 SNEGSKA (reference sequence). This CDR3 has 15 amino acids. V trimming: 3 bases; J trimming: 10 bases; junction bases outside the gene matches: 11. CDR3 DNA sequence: TGCAGTGCTAGTCTCCAGGGGGCGACGGTGTCACCCCTCCACTTT. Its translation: CSASLQGATVSPLHF.

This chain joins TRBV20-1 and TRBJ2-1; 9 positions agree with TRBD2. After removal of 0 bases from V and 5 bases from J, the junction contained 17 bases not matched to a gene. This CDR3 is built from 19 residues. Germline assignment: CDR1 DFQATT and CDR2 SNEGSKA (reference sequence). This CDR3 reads CSARDRRLAGIRVHNEQFF. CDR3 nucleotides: TGCAGTGCTAGAGACCGGAGGCTAGCGGGGATTCGGGTCCACAATGAGCAGTTCTTC.

The CDR3 loop reads CASSQDGFVASGNYEQYF. The DNA for the CDR3 is TGTGCCAGCAGCCAAGACGGGTTCGTGGCTAGCGGGAACTACGAGCAGTACTTC. The chain couples TRBV4-2 to TRBJ2-7; 9 nucleotides match TRBD2. CDR1 is LGHNA, CDR2 YNFKEQ, per germline. The CDR3 spans 18 residues. V trimming: 0 bases; J trimming: 3 bases; junction bases outside the gene matches: 12.

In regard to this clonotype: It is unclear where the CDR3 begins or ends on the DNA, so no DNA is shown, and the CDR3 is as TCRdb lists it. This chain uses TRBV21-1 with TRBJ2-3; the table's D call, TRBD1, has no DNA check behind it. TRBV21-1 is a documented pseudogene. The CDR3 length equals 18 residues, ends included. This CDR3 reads CASSKDWGQGSWTDTQYF.

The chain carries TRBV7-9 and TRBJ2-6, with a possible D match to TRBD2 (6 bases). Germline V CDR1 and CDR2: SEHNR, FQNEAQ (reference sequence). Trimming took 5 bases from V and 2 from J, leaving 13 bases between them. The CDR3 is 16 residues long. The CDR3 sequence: CASSPKGGAGANVLTF. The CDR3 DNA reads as TGTGCCAGCAGCCCCAAGGGCGGGGCTGGGGCCAACGTCCTGACTTTC.

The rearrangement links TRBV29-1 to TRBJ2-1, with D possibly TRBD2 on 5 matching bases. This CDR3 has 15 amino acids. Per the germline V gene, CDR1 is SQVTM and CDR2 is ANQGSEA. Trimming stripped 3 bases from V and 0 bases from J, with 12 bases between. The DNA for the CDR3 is TGCAGCGTTGAGAGGGCACCACGCTCCTACAATGAGCAGTTCTTC. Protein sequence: CSVERAPRSYNEQFF.

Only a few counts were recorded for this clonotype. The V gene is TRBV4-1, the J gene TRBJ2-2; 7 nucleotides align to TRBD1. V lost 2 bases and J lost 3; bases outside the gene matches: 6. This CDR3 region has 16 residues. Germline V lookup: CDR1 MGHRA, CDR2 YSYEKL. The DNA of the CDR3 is TGCGCCAGCAGCCAAAGGGACAGCATTTACACCGGGGAGCTGTTTTTT. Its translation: CASSQRDSIYTGELFF.

CDR3 residues: CASSLSKGGANSPLHF. CDR3 coding DNA: TGTGCCAGCAGTTTATCGAAGGGAGGGGCGAATTCACCCCTCCACTTT. This sequence joins TRBV27 and TRBJ1-6; TRBD1 might be the D (5 bases). Germline V CDR1 and CDR2: MNHEY, SMNVEV (reference sequence). Trimming took off 0 bases at V and 7 bases at J, with 13 bases between the two ends. The CDR3 has 16 residues.

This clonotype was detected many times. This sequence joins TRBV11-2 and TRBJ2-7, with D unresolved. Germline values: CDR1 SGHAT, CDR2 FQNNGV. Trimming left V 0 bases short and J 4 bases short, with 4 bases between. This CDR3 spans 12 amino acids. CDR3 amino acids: CASSLEVYEQYF. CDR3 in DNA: TGTGCCAGCAGCTTAGAGGTATACGAGCAGTACTTC.

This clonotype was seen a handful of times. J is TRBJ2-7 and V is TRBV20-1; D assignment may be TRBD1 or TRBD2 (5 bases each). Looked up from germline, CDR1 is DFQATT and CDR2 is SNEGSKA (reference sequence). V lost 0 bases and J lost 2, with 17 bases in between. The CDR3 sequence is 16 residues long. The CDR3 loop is CSARDPGASPTYEQYF. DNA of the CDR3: TGCAGTGCTAGAGATCCCGGGGCTAGCCCTACCTACGAGCAGTACTTC.

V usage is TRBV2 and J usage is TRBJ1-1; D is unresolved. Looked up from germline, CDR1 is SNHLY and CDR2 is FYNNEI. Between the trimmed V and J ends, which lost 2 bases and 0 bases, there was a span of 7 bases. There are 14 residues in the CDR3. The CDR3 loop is CASSERVLNTEAFF. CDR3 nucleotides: TGTGCCAGCAGTGAAAGGGTATTGAACACTGAAGCTTTCTTT.